The 3 T cell receptor beta chains listed next were all sequenced from one sample in a study of T cell responses to AZD1222 COVID-19 vaccine (dated by TCRdb to the early 2020s). The time point label, as the study defines it: about 28 days (+/-7) after the second vaccine dose. This specimen's treatment or condition label, interpreted: meningococcal conjugate vaccine given as trial control. The library was built by means of the immunoSEQ multiplex PCR assay. TCRdb took this table from immuneACCESS and kept in-frame rearrangements with V and J called. Such tables lack part of the clones; where checked against another copy, unresolved V genes explain under half of the gap, and the rest is unexplained. The sample yields about 140,000 clones; roughly nine tenths were counted once. Around 8% of the sample is in the top ten clones. Specimen: peripheral blood, collected 28 days after the second dose of the MenACWY control vaccine. Receptors were obtained from an adult who received the MenACWY meningococcal vaccine as a control.

The rearrangement links TRBV7-6 to TRBJ2-3; 10 bases match TRBD1. With 0 bases clipped from V and 5 bases from J, the junction kept 5 bases outside the gene matches. The CDR3 length is 16 residues. CDR1 is SGHVS, CDR2 FNYEAQ, per germline. The CDR3 spells CASSLAPTGGRDTQYF. In DNA form, the CDR3 reads TGTGCCAGCAGCTTAGCCCCGACAGGGGGCAGAGATACGCAGTATTTT.

V gene TRBV11-3 combines with J gene TRBJ2-1; 8 nucleotides agree with TRBD2. CDR1 SGHNT and CDR2 YENEEA come from the germline V gene. The CDR3 extends over 15 amino acids. The trim removed 3 bases at V and 0 bases at J, leaving 1 base unmatched. CDR3 nucleotide sequence: TGTGCCAGCAGCTTCAGCGGGAGCTCCTACAATGAGCAGTTCTTC. Translated, it gives CASSFSGSSYNEQFF.

V gene TRBV28 combines with J gene TRBJ1-3; a possible D gene is TRBD1 (6 bases). CDR1 MDHEN and CDR2 SYDVKM come from the germline V gene. The CDR3 consists of 12 residues. V was pared by 6 bases and J by 8 bases, with 11 bases between. The CDR3 bases are TGTGCCAGCAGCGACAGGTTTGACACCATATATTTT. Its protein product is CASSDRFDTIYF.